This T cell receptor beta chain was sequenced during a study of OX40 agonist ivuxolimab in advanced cancers. Study-level information: Two cutaneous melanoma patients and one hepatocellular carcinoma patient, three in all, had partial responses.

Measured with immunoSEQ multiplex PCR; TCRdb has only the in-frame clones, and not every one. Seen here are about 81,000 clones, under 90% observed once, and the top ten hold around 6.6%. Samples of blood were obtained at baseline, on cycle 4 day 1, and on cycle 7 day 1. The germline gives CDR1 MDHEN, CDR2 SYDVKM. V gave up 3 bases and J gave up 7 bases, with 10 bases separating them. The CDR3 is 13 amino acids. The rearrangement uses TRBV28 and TRBJ1-5, with D unresolved. This clonotype was sampled from an adult with an advanced solid tumor such as melanoma, head and neck, liver or kidney cancer. Sequencing was performed on CD4+ or CD8+ T cells sorted from blood, taken in a trial of the OX40 agonist ivuxolimab. CDR3 nucleotides: TGTGCCAGCAGTTTGGGGTTTGAACAGCCCCAGCATTTT. This gives the protein CASSLGFEQPQHF.